This T cell receptor beta chain was observed in a study of CD8+ T cells in alopecia areata (dated by TCRdb to 2017 to 2018). About the investigation overall: High-throughput TCRbeta sequencing was used to examine T cell clonal expansion in alopecia areata in both the C3H/HeJ mouse model and human patients. Scalp clonality was compared among normal scalp (n=4), patchy alopecia areata scalp (n=8), and alopecia totalis/universalis scalp (n=8). Amplification of TCRbeta CDR3 regions was done by immunoSEQ multiplex PCR using 35 Vbeta forward primers and 13 Jbeta reverse primers. In humans, TCRbeta sequencing was performed on scalp tissue and on sorted CD4+ and CD8+ peripheral blood T cells from healthy controls and from patients with patchy or totalis/universalis alopecia areata. RNA was extracted with the PAXgene miRNA kit for fixed scalp, the miRNeasy kit for PBMCs, and the RNeasy kit for mouse skin.

Including cysteine and phenylalanine, the CDR3 has 11 amino acids. CDR3 DNA only is kept here, 33 bases in frame from base 1. The germline V gene sets CDR1 to SNHLY and CDR2 to FYNNEI. The junction carries 2 bases between V and J, which are trimmed by 5 bases and 3 bases respectively. Preparation of the library involved the immunoSEQ multiplex PCR assay. RNA was extracted from all samples and reverse transcribed into cDNA as template for TCR sequencing. SuperScript III was used for first-strand cDNA synthesis, primed with a 2:1 mix of oligo-dT and random hexamers. A synthetic immune receptor repertoire was used to measure amplification bias, and any remaining bias was corrected computationally. Per the original workflow: After raw reads were preprocessed to remove errors, the CDR3 was defined following IMGT conventions as running from the conserved cysteine to phenylalanine. Clonality was computed by normalizing Shannon entropy by log2 of the number of productive unique TCRs and subtracting the result from 1. Whether scalp clones were CD4 or CD8 was inferred by matching scalp TCRbeta sequences against CD4 and CD8 repertoires sorted from blood. Sourced from immuneACCESS, this table was stored by TCRdb with only in-frame sequences that have V and J called. A share of the clones is absent; for the studies checked, an unresolved V gene accounts for under half, and the remainder has no known explanation. V and J calls and clone size follow that table, whereas D and trimming were derived from the DNA. This sample comprises more than 95,000 clones, approximately 60% of them detected only once. The top ten clones comprise around 10% of the sample.

Broad study findings and their caveats: Scalp TCR repertoire analysis is complicated because resident alphabeta T cells in normal human skin are also sequenced, whereas mouse skin is dominated by gammadelta T cells. Compared with mice, TCR sequences shared between patients were less clear, possibly partly because of HLA diversity across the patient population. Compared with normal scalp, lesional scalp had higher clonality and more expanded CD8+ clones, particularly in alopecia totalis/universalis, a pattern that suggests antigenic drive.

Concerning this clone itself: What antigen it recognizes has not been identified. Nothing much larger sits one base from this clone, and base qualities are not available.

PBMCs were separated by density centrifugation and stained for CD3, CD4 and CD8, after which CD4+ and CD8+ T cells were sorted on a FACSAria. Scalp biopsies and blood samples were provided by unaffected controls. The receptor's source is a human donor in good health. The sequence joins TRBV2 to TRBJ2-1; no D gene is confidently identified. Sequences were obtained from CD4+ T cells sorted from blood. The CDR3 corresponds to CASSNYNEQFF. The sequenced DNA: TGTGCCAGCAGTAACTACAATGAGCAGTTCTTC.